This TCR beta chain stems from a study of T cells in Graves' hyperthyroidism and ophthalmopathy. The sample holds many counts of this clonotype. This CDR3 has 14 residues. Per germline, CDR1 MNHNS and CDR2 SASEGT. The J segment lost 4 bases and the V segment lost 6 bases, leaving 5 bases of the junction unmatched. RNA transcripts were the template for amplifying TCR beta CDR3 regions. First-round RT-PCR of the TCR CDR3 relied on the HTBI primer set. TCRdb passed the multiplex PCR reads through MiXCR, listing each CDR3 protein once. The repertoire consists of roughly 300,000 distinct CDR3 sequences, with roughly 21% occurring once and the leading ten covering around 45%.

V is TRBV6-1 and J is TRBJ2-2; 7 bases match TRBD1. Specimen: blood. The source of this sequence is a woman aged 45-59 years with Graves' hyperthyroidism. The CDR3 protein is CASSGQVGTGELFF. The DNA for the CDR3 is TGTGCCAGCAGCGGACAGGTTGGCACCGGGGAGCTGTTTTTT.